Described below is a single TCR beta chain sequence and its context. The CDR3 has 17 amino acids. V lost 0 bases, J lost 5 bases, and 17 bases lay in between. Per germline, CDR1 MNHEY and CDR2 SVGEGT. The data derive from a study of blood T cells in healthy people across ages. On the study more broadly: Through template switching, about one barcoded beta molecule was captured per two T cells, as measured in model experiments.

Primed by a sample-barcoded 5' primer and a J-beta primer mix, a second PCR proceeded for 7 to 11 cycles. Through a template-switch adaptor with 12 random nucleotides, each cDNA molecule received a tag. TCRdb processed the 5' RACE reads anew with MiXCR; each CDR3 protein has one entry. The sample records more than 550,000 distinct CDR3 sequences, roughly 20% being singletons. This chain uses TRBV6-2 or TRBV6-3 with TRBJ1-3; D remains unclear. This TCR was recovered from a man between 65 and 79 years old in good health. Material for sequencing was blood. Written as DNA, the CDR3 is TGTGCCAGCAGTTACTCGAAGGACCCAAGCTTCAGAAACACCATATATTTT. Translation gives CASSYSKDPSFRNTIYF.